Each of the 18 T cell receptor beta chains below was sequenced from the same sample in a study of cytomegalovirus exposure and HLA in healthy donors. PCR involved 60 Vbeta and 13 Jbeta primers. Only in-frame clones appear in the TCRdb table, and some are missing; sequencing was by immunoSEQ multiplex PCR. This table has approximately 150,000 clones, 65% to 85% appearing once. Sequenced material: PBMCs. These receptors were obtained from a woman in her thirties or forties in good health and CMV-seropositive.

CDR3 region: CASSFSGSYEQYF. The CDR3 DNA sequence: TGTGCCAGCAGTTTTTCGGGGTCCTACGAGCAGTACTTC. The chain joins TRBV5-5 to TRBJ2-7; a weak D match, TRBD2 (5 bases). CDR1 is SGHKS and CDR2 is YYEKEE in the germline V gene (reference sequence). CDR3 length: 13 residues. V lost 5 bases and J lost 1, with 10 bases in between.

The V and J genes are TRBV10-3 and TRBJ2-1; D is perhaps TRBD2 (7 bases). The CDR3 is 13 residues long. V lost 6 bases and J lost 6, with 12 bases in between. In germline, CDR1 is ENHRY, CDR2 SYGVKD. CDR3 amino acids: CAIRGGLRNEQFF. Written as DNA, the CDR3 is TGTGCCATCAGGGGGGGGCTGCGCAATGAGCAGTTCTTC.

This CDR3 reads CASSSPERTAAYEQYF. In DNA, the CDR3 is TGTGCCAGCAGTTCGCCAGAGCGGACAGCTGCCTACGAGCAGTACTTC. J is TRBJ2-5 and V is TRBV28; TRBD1 might be the D (6 bases). The J call is in doubt because the DNA end fits TRBJ2-7 better. CDR1 and CDR2 (germline): MDHEN, SYDVKM. This CDR3 comprises 16 residues.

This chain joins TRBV7-9 and TRBJ1-1; 10 bases map to TRBD1. Per germline, CDR1 SEHNR and CDR2 FQNEAQ (reference sequence). Trimming took 5 bases from V and 7 from J; bases not matched to a gene: 13. The CDR3 spans 16 residues. This CDR3 reads CASSPRTGGGFGEAFF. CDR3 coding DNA: TGTGCCAGCAGCCCAAGGACAGGGGGGGGGTTTGGTGAAGCTTTCTTT.

The chain joins TRBV7-6 to TRBJ2-1, with 9 bases fitting TRBD2. The CDR3 has 16 residues. The V gene end was trimmed by 2 bases and the J gene end by 2 bases; junction bases not matched to a gene: 4. Germline V lookup: CDR1 SGHVS, CDR2 FNYEAQ. The CDR3 spells CASSLRLAGTYNEQFF. The CDR3 DNA is TGTGCCAGCAGCTTAAGGCTAGCGGGGACCTACAATGAGCAGTTCTTC.

This chain links TRBV4-1 with TRBJ2-1; D not certain. Germline values: CDR1 MGHRA, CDR2 YSYEKL. The CDR3 length is 15 residues. The V end lost 0 bases, the J end lost 1 base, and 7 bases lay between the germline ends. Here the CDR3 reads CASSQEPVSYNEQFF. For the CDR3, the DNA is TGCGCCAGCAGCCAAGAGCCAGTATCCTACAATGAGCAGTTCTTC.

The chain is built from TRBV5-6 and TRBJ2-1, with a tentative D call TRBD1 (5 bases). The V end was cut by 2 bases, the J end by 8 bases, with 14 bases between. There are 14 residues in the CDR3. Germline assignment: CDR1 SGHDT and CDR2 YYEEEE. CDR3 amino acids: CASSLGARGHEQFF. CDR3 sequence (DNA): TGTGCCAGCAGCTTAGGTGCAAGGGGCCATGAGCAGTTCTTC.

Turning to this clone: The final CDR3 position lacks the conserved phenylalanine or tryptophan, pointing to a likely read error. The chain uses TRBV9 and TRBJ2-7, with D perhaps matching TRBD2 (8 bases). V lost 4 bases and J lost 3, with 14 bases in between. Germline V CDR1 and CDR2: SGDLS, YYNGEE. The CDR3 runs 14 residues. The CDR3: CASSRGGQNYEQYL. CDR3 bases: TGTGCCAGCAGCCGGGGGGGACAGAACTACGAGCAGTACCTC.

The count of this clone is one. The J gene is TRBJ1-2, the V gene TRBV5-4; D remains ambiguous. V was shortened by 3 bases and J by 4 bases, with 4 bases between the two germline ends. The germline V gene encodes CDR1 SGHNT and CDR2 YYREEE (reference sequence). The CDR3 is 11 residues long. CDR3 DNA: TGTGCCAGCAGCTCCTCCTATGGCTACACCTTC. This encodes CASSSSYGYTF.

This chain links TRBV30 with TRBJ1-3; TRBD1 agrees at 9 bases. Looked up from germline, CDR1 is GTSNPN and CDR2 is SVGIG (reference sequence). Losses at the gene ends were 5 bases for V and 3 bases for J; bases not matched to a gene: 8. The CDR3 runs 15 residues. CDR3 nucleotides: TGTGCCTGGGGGACAGGGACCGAGGGTGGAAACACCATATATTTT. It encodes CAWGTGTEGGNTIYF.

The chain couples TRBV7-8 to TRBJ1-5; D is perhaps TRBD1 (5 bases). The germline V gene encodes CDR1 SGHVS and CDR2 FQNEAQ. This CDR3 contains 16 residues. With 5 bases removed from V and 1 base from J, the gap between germline ends came to 15 bases. CDR3: CASSAAGPPSNQPQHF. The CDR3, as DNA: TGTGCCAGCAGCGCCGCGGGGCCACCCAGCAATCAGCCCCAGCATTTT.

This chain's CDR3 is CASSWYPGTGGTTEAFF. The DNA for the CDR3 is TGCGCCAGCAGCTGGTACCCCGGGACAGGGGGCACCACTGAAGCTTTCTTT. V is TRBV5-1 and J is TRBJ1-1; 12 bases align to TRBD1. V dropped 3 bases and J dropped 4; count of bases not matched to a gene: 10. Germline V gives CDR1 SGHRS, CDR2 YFSETQ. This CDR3 region has 17 residues.

This chain joins TRBV19 and TRBJ1-5; TRBD1 is a possible D gene (5 bases). V lost 4 bases and J lost 4, with 11 bases in between. CDR1 and CDR2 from the germline V gene are LNHDA and SQIVND (reference sequence). The CDR3 contains 14 residues. The CDR3 coding sequence is TGTGCCAGTAGTAGTACAGGTACGAATCAGCCCCAGCATTTT. Translated, it gives CASSSTGTNQPQHF.

The rearrangement uses TRBV7-9 and TRBJ2-3; D gene ambiguous. CDR1 and CDR2 from the germline V gene are SEHNR and FQNEAQ (reference sequence). The germline V and J ends were trimmed by 5 bases and 0 bases, with 6 bases remaining between them. The CDR3 has 13 amino acids. Here the CDR3 DNA reads TGTGCCAGCAGCCTCCTAAGCACAGATACGCAGTATTTT. It codes for CASSLLSTDTQYF. Looking up the rest from reference TRBV7-9 and TRBJ2-3 gives the full variable domain: DTGVSQNPRHKITKRGQNVTFRCDPISEHNRLYWYRQTLGQGPEFLTYFQNEAQLEKSRLLSDRFSAERPKGSFSTLEIQRTEQGDSAMYLCASSLLSTDTQYFGPGTRLTVL.

On this clone: In the same sample, other DNA sequences code for this CDR3. The genes are TRBV9 and TRBJ2-5; D is ambiguous. Between the trimmed V and J ends, which lost 0 bases and 4 bases, there was a span of 7 bases. This CDR3 contains 13 residues. Germline CDR1 and CDR2: SGDLS and YYNGEE. The CDR3 sequence is CASSVARGETQYF. DNA of the CDR3: TGTGCCAGCAGCGTAGCTAGAGGAGAGACCCAGTACTTC.

The rearrangement uses TRBV6-5 and TRBJ2-7; 7 bases line up with TRBD1. The CDR3 is 14 residues long. CDR1 and CDR2 (germline): MNHEY, SVGAGI. With V trimmed by 2 bases and J by 9 bases, 10 bases remained unmatched. The CDR3, as DNA: TGTGCCAGCAGTTACAGTACAGGGGATAGCGTGCAGTACTTC. Its protein is CASSYSTGDSVQYF.

This clone has just a few counts. The V gene is TRBV30, the J gene TRBJ2-3; weak D call: TRBD1 (6 bases). CDR3 length: 15 amino acids. Germline V lookup: CDR1 GTSNPN, CDR2 SVGIG (reference sequence). Trimming took 3 bases from V and 2 from J, leaving 15 bases between them. CDR3 residues: CAWSGYRANTDTQYF. CDR3 nucleotide sequence: TGTGCCTGGAGCGGCTACAGGGCGAACACAGATACGCAGTATTTT.

This sequence joins TRBV7-6 and TRBJ1-2, with a weak D call TRBD1 (5 bases). The CDR3 is made up of 21 amino acids. CDR1 SGHVS and CDR2 FNYEAQ come from the germline V gene. V was pared by 1 base and J by 5 bases, with 32 bases between. DNA for the CDR3: TGTGCCAGCAGCTTAGAGCCCGGTGGGGCCGGGACTGGGGAACTCCCGTATGGCTACACCTTC. Translating gives CASSLEPGGAGTGELPYGYTF. The full variable domain, completed using reference TRBV7-6 and TRBJ1-2, is GAGVSQSPRYKVTKRGQDVALRCDPISGHVSLYWYRQALGQGPEFLTYFNYEAQQDKSGLPNDRFSAERPEGSISTLTIQRTEQRDSAMYRCASSLEPGGAGTGELPYGYTFGSGTRLTVV.